The 25 T cell receptor beta chains below were found in one sample sequenced in a study of blood T cell repertoires in COVID-19. Here immunoSEQ multiplex PCR was the method, and the copy in TCRdb shows in-frame clones only, minus some. Of 130,000 or so clones listed, approximately 80% are singletons. Source material: peripheral blood. These receptors all stem from a woman between 55 and 75 years old with acute or convalescent COVID-19.

The rearrangement uses TRBV5-1 and TRBJ1-2; tentative D call: TRBD1 (6 bases). The ends were cut back, 4 bases at V and 4 bases at J, with 14 bases in the middle. The CDR3 spans 14 residues. Germline-derived CDR1 and CDR2 are SGHRS and YFSETQ. The CDR3 sequence is CASSPAGEGYGYTF. CDR3 bases: TGCGCCAGCAGCCCAGCAGGGGAAGGCTATGGCTACACCTTC. The variable domain in full, with the rest retrieved from reference TRBV5-1 and TRBJ1-2, is KAGVTQTPRYLIKTRGQQVTLSCSPISGHRSVSWYQQTPGQGLQFLFEYFSETQRNKGNFPGRFSGRQFSNSRSEMNVSTLELGDSALYLCASSPAGEGYGYTFGSGTRLTVV.

The chain has TRBV6-5 and TRBJ1-5; possible D gene TRBD1, 5 bases. This CDR3 has 15 residues. The V and J ends lost 6 bases and 5 bases respectively, with 17 bases between them. Germline V CDR1 and CDR2: MNHEY, SVGAGI. The CDR3 spells CASRAGGGKDQPQHF. The CDR3 bases are TGTGCCAGCAGGGCCGGGGGAGGGAAGGATCAGCCCCAGCATTTT.

The chain links TRBV9 to TRBJ2-2, with D possibly being TRBD2 (5 bases). Trimming cost V 4 bases and J 7 bases, with 14 bases left between them. The CDR3 spans 14 residues. The germline V gene encodes CDR1 SGDLS and CDR2 YYNGEE. CDR3 nucleotides: TGTGCCAGCAGCCCTCGCACGGGGAGCGGGGAGCTGTTTTTT. Residues: CASSPRTGSGELFF. Supplemented by reference TRBV9 and TRBJ2-2, the full variable domain reads DSGVTQTPKHLITATGQRVTLRCSPRSGDLSVYWYQQSLDQGLQFLIQYYNGEERAKGNILERFSAQQFPDLHSELNLSSLELGDSALYFCASSPRTGSGELFFGEGSRLTVL.

The chain employs TRBV10-3 and TRBJ1-6, with a tentative D call TRBD1 (5 bases). This CDR3 region has 12 residues. V was pared by 8 bases and J by 7 bases, with 9 bases between. Germline V lookup: CDR1 ENHRY, CDR2 SYGVKD. The CDR3 protein is CAIGGGNSPLHF. The CDR3, as DNA: TGTGCCATCGGGGGGGGAAATTCACCCCTCCACTTT.

The CDR3 is CAWSVPGNSGNTIYF. As DNA, the CDR3 is TGTGCCTGGAGTGTACCCGGGAACTCTGGAAACACCATATATTTT. The J gene is TRBJ1-3, the V gene TRBV30; no firm D call. The CDR3 consists of 15 residues. The germline V and J ends were trimmed by 0 bases and 0 bases, with 9 bases remaining between them. From germline, CDR1 is GTSNPN and CDR2 SVGIG (reference sequence).

The chain is built from TRBV5-1 and TRBJ2-1; 7 nucleotides agree with TRBD1. CDR1 SGHRS and CDR2 YFSETQ come from the germline V gene. The CDR3 runs to 19 residues. With V trimmed by 0 bases and J by 0 bases, 12 bases remained unmatched. The CDR3 loop reads CASSLVTGSRFSSYNEQFF. As DNA, the CDR3 is TGCGCCAGCAGCTTGGTGACAGGGTCCCGTTTTAGCTCCTACAATGAGCAGTTCTTC.

This clone was detected once. The chain couples TRBV25-1 to TRBJ1-2; D call uncertain. CDR1 and CDR2 (germline): MGHDK, SYGVNS. This CDR3 has 11 amino acids. Trimming stripped 4 bases from V and 9 bases from J, with 9 bases between. This CDR3 is CASSVRSSYTF. DNA of the CDR3: TGTGCCAGCAGTGTCCGGTCAAGCTACACCTTC.

This chain uses TRBV5-1 with TRBJ1-1, with no clear D. Between the trimmed V and J ends, which lost 0 bases and 1 base, there was a span of 13 bases. The CDR3 contains 16 residues. CDR1 is SGHRS, CDR2 YFSETQ, per germline. In nucleotides, the CDR3 is TGCGCCAGCAGCTTGGGCACCGGACTTGGGAACACTGAAGCTTTCTTT. It translates to CASSLGTGLGNTEAFF.

This clone was detected only a few times. The rearrangement uses TRBV28 and TRBJ1-4; TRBD1 is a possible D gene (5 bases). Per the germline V gene, CDR1 is MDHEN and CDR2 is SYDVKM. Trimming stripped 6 bases from V and 7 bases from J, with 15 bases between. The CDR3 length is 14 residues. The CDR3 coding sequence is TGTGCCAGCAGCCGAGCCGACAGTCTTGAAAAACTGTTTTTT. This gives the protein CASSRADSLEKLFF.

A single count supports this clone. Other DNA variants within this sample encode the same CDR3. J is TRBJ2-7 and V is TRBV19; weak D call: TRBD2 (6 bases). Germline-derived CDR1 and CDR2 are LNHDA and SQIVND (reference sequence). The V and J ends lost 1 base and 4 bases respectively, with 8 bases between them. The CDR3 sequence is 13 residues long. CDR3 coding DNA: TGTGCCAGTAGTATAGTTGGAGGGTACGAGCAGTACTTC. Translating gives CASSIVGGYEQYF.

The chain couples TRBV5-4 to TRBJ2-7; a weak D match, TRBD2 (5 bases). The germline V gene has CDR1 SGHNT and CDR2 YYREEE (reference sequence). The ends were cut back, 0 bases at V and 6 bases at J, with 16 bases in the middle. This CDR3 is 15 amino acids long. The CDR3 reads CASSLAGIHAFEQYF. CDR3 nucleotides: TGTGCCAGCAGCTTGGCCGGGATCCACGCCTTCGAGCAGTACTTC.

This sequence joins TRBV28 and TRBJ2-1, with a weak D call TRBD1 (5 bases). V gave up 10 bases and J gave up 5 bases, with 12 bases separating them. The CDR3 consists of 12 residues. The germline V gene encodes CDR1 MDHEN and CDR2 SYDVKM. The CDR3 is CATRAVNNEQFF. CDR3 in DNA: TGTGCCACCAGGGCTGTGAACAATGAGCAGTTCTTC.

The rearrangement joins TRBV4-1 to TRBJ2-7; TRBD1 might be the D (6 bases). V lost 4 bases, J lost 3 bases, and 13 bases lay in between. CDR1 and CDR2 from the germline V gene are MGHRA and YSYEKL. The CDR3 has 14 residues. Here the CDR3 DNA reads TGCGCCAGCAGCCCCCCCCAGGGGCACTACGAGCAGTACGTC. This gives the protein CASSPPQGHYEQYV.

The rearrangement joins TRBV1 to TRBJ2-5; the table assigns TRBD1, which was not confirmed against the DNA. TRBV1 is a pseudogene locus. This CDR3 has 15 residues. This chain's CDR3 is CTSSRRQGAQQTQYF. CDR3 nucleotides: TGCACCAGCAGCCGCCGACAGGGGGCGCAGCAGACCCAGTACTTC.

The rearrangement uses TRBV7-9 and TRBJ2-3, with D perhaps matching TRBD2 (6 bases). V lost 8 bases to trimming and J lost 0 bases, with 12 bases between them. Per germline, CDR1 SEHNR and CDR2 FQNEAQ (reference sequence). This CDR3 is 14 amino acids long. The CDR3 loop is CASFPSESTDTQYF. The CDR3 DNA reads as TGTGCCAGCTTTCCTAGCGAAAGCACAGATACGCAGTATTTT.

CDR3 amino acids: CASSLEPGLRGNSGANVLTF. The CDR3 nucleotides are TGTGCCAGCAGTTTAGAACCCGGACTCCGAGGTAACTCTGGGGCCAACGTCCTGACTTTC. J is TRBJ2-6 and V is TRBV27; perhaps TRBD2 as D (5 bases). The length of the CDR3 is 20 residues. The V gene lost 2 bases and the J gene lost 0 bases, with 20 bases spanning the gap. Per germline, CDR1 MNHEY and CDR2 SMNVEV (reference sequence).

The V call is TRBV7-2, the J call TRBJ1-6; 7 bases match TRBD1. The germline gives CDR1 SGHTA, CDR2 FQGNSA. V lost 2 bases, J lost 9 bases, and 4 bases stayed unmatched. The CDR3 covers 14 residues. CDR3 region: CASSLMQGVSPLHF. Here the CDR3 DNA reads TGTGCCAGCAGCTTAATGCAGGGGGTTTCACCCCTCCACTTT.

This sequence joins TRBV5-1 and TRBJ1-3; D uncertain. V dropped 0 bases and J dropped 0 bases, with 7 bases sitting between them. This CDR3 has 15 residues. Per germline, CDR1 SGHRS and CDR2 YFSETQ. CDR3: CASSLAGSSGNTIYF. As DNA, the CDR3 is TGCGCCAGCAGCTTGGCGGGGAGCTCTGGAAACACCATATATTTT.

The genes are TRBV10-3 and TRBJ1-2, with 7 bases matching TRBD1. There are 13 residues in the CDR3. Germline CDR1 is ENHRY and CDR2 is SYGVKD. Unmatched junction bases numbered 11, after V lost 8 bases and J lost 8 bases. The CDR3 loop reads CAIGLDRPGGYTF. CDR3 DNA sequence: TGTGCCATCGGATTGGACAGGCCGGGAGGCTACACCTTC.

J is TRBJ1-4 and V is TRBV5-1, with D possibly TRBD1 on 6 matching bases. The CDR3 spans 13 residues. The germline V and J ends were trimmed by 5 bases and 6 bases, with 11 bases remaining between them. CDR1 is SGHRS, CDR2 YFSETQ, per germline. In DNA form, the CDR3 reads TGCGCCAGCAGTCGAACAGGGTATGAAAAACTGTTTTTT. This sequence encodes CASSRTGYEKLFF.

The chain has TRBV27 and TRBJ2-1; 9 bases align to TRBD2. Germline CDR1 reads MNHEY; CDR2 reads SMNVEV (reference sequence). V gave up 1 base and J gave up 8 bases; unmatched junction bases: 9. The CDR3 covers 16 residues. The CDR3 loop is CASSLWWTSEGYEQFF. CDR3 bases: TGTGCCAGCAGTTTATGGTGGACTAGCGAGGGATATGAGCAGTTCTTC.

The chain couples TRBV2 to TRBJ2-1; weak D call: TRBD1 (7 bases). Germline CDR1 is SNHLY and CDR2 is FYNNEI. This CDR3 has 16 amino acids. V dropped 9 bases and J dropped 5 bases, with 23 bases sitting between them. CDR3 region: CASTTGRRLQDNEQFF. CDR3 in DNA: TGTGCCAGTACGACAGGGAGGAGGCTACAGGACAATGAGCAGTTCTTC.

The CDR3 DNA is TGCGCCAGCAGCTACGAGTTGAACACTGAAGCTTTCTTT. As protein: CASSYELNTEAFF. The genes are TRBV5-1 and TRBJ1-1, with D unclear. The V end was cut by 3 bases, the J end by 0 bases, with 6 bases between. Germline CDR1 is SGHRS and CDR2 is YFSETQ. CDR3 length: 13 residues.

The V and J genes are TRBV19 and TRBJ1-2; D call uncertain. V lost 6 bases, J lost 11 bases, and 10 bases lay in between. The CDR3 length is 10 residues. Germline assignment: CDR1 LNHDA and CDR2 SQIVND (reference sequence). CDR3 residues: CASRMGEYTF. For the CDR3, the DNA is TGTGCCAGTAGGATGGGAGAGTACACCTTC. The entire variable domain, with the rest obtained from reference TRBV19 and TRBJ1-2, is as follows: DGGITQSPKYLFRKEGQNVTLSCEQNLNHDAMYWYRQDPGQGLRLIYYSQIVNDFQKGDIAEGYSVSREKKESFPLTVTSAQKNPTAFYLCASRMGEYTFGSGTRLTVV.

The chain has TRBV6-6 and TRBJ2-7; D gene ambiguous. The V end lost 5 bases, the J end lost 1 base, and 12 bases lay between the germline ends. CDR3 length equals 14 residues. Germline loops: CDR1 MNHNY, CDR2 SVGAGI (reference sequence). The CDR3 DNA reads as TGTGCCAGCAGTACCGGAGCCATGTCCTACGAGCAGTACGTC. This encodes CASSTGAMSYEQYV.